The 17 T cell receptor beta chains in this list originate from one sample, sequenced in a study of vaccination and CD4 T cells after COVID-19. No antigen is known for these receptors. The Oncomine TCR Beta short-read assay generated sequence data from the DNA of cultured CD4+ T cells. TCRdb reanalysed the PCR reads using MiXCR and keeps one entry per CDR3 protein. The data contain 12,000 or so distinct CDR3 sequences, 40% to 55% of them singletons. Noted treatment: roughly 11-day PBMC culture with coronavirus spike peptide pools or control peptides (ViraFEST assay). The sequencing input was CD4+ T cells from blood, cultured in vitro. These TCRs come from a human donor who had recovered from COVID-19.

The gene calls are TRBV12-3 or TRBV12-4 and TRBJ1-2; 9 bases agree with TRBD1. The CDR3 spans 16 residues. The ends lost 3 bases at V and 5 bases at J; junction bases unmatched: 10. The CDR3 sequence is CASSFRDRVPLYGYTF. In DNA form, the CDR3 reads TGTGCCAGCAGTTTCCGGGACAGGGTCCCCCTATATGGCTACACCTTC.

V is TRBV20-1 and J is TRBJ2-1; possibly TRBD2 for D (6 bases). The V gene lost 6 bases and the J gene lost 0 bases, with 12 bases spanning the gap. This CDR3 contains 14 residues. Germline V gene lookup returns CDR1 DFQATT and CDR2 SNEGSKA (reference sequence). As DNA, the CDR3 is TGCAGTGCCACCGGGACTTCCTCCTACAATGAGCAGTTCTTC. As protein: CSATGTSSYNEQFF.

This clonotype was observed a few times. This chain links TRBV20-1 with TRBJ1-2; TRBD1 aligns across 10 bases. V trimming: 2 bases; J trimming: 1 base; junction bases outside the gene matches: 4. The CDR3 totals 15 residues. The germline V gene has CDR1 DFQATT and CDR2 SNEGSKA (reference sequence). DNA of the CDR3: TGCAGTGCTAGAAGGGGACAGGGGAGTAACTATGGCTACACCTTC. Its protein product is CSARRGQGSNYGYTF.

This clonotype was seen more than once but under ten times. The chain links TRBV20-1 to TRBJ1-2; D is perhaps TRBD1 (5 bases). Germline assignment: CDR1 DFQATT and CDR2 SNEGSKA (reference sequence). Deletions cut 0 bases from V and 2 bases from J, with 13 bases between. The CDR3 is 15 amino acids. CDR3 in DNA: TGCAGTGCTAGAGAGGGACCGTACCAGAACTATGGCTACACCTTC. It codes for CSAREGPYQNYGYTF.

This chain joins TRBV5-1 and TRBJ2-7; 9 nucleotides match TRBD1. Germline V lookup: CDR1 SGHRS, CDR2 YFSETQ. Trimming cost V 3 bases and J 1 base; bases outside gene matches: 17. The CDR3 covers 19 residues. The CDR3 loop is CASSSLSGFGTGRSYEQYF. Here the CDR3 DNA reads TGCGCCAGCAGCTCACTTTCGGGCTTCGGGACAGGGAGATCCTACGAGCAGTACTTC.

This clonotype appeared a few times. This sequence joins TRBV6-5 and TRBJ1-1; D unclear. V was cut by 4 bases and J by 6 bases, with 18 bases left in between. The germline V gene has CDR1 MNHEY and CDR2 SVGAGI. This CDR3 is built from 15 residues. CDR3 nucleotides: TGTGCCAGCAGTTTATTAGGTTCAGGTCCGGCTGAAGCTTTCTTT. This encodes CASSLLGSGPAEAFF.

The chain links TRBV29-1 to TRBJ1-3, with D unclear. The V and J ends lost 2 bases and 10 bases respectively, with 9 bases between them. This CDR3 region has 11 residues. Per the germline V gene, CDR1 is SQVTM and CDR2 is ANQGSEA. The CDR3 nucleotides are TGCAGCGTTGAACAGTTCGATACCATATATTTT. This sequence encodes CSVEQFDTIYF.

This chain links TRBV19 with TRBJ1-3, with unresolved D. CDR3 length: 14 amino acids. The ends were cut back, 6 bases at V and 3 bases at J, with 12 bases in the middle. Looked up from germline, CDR1 is LNHDA and CDR2 is SQIVND (reference sequence). The CDR3 sequence: CASSPQLVGNTIYF. DNA for the CDR3: TGTGCCAGTAGCCCCCAACTGGTTGGAAACACCATATATTTT.

This clonotype was seen only a few times. This rearrangement joins TRBV10-3 to TRBJ2-7, with 9 bases matching TRBD2. V was pared by 0 bases and J by 3 bases, with 6 bases of the junction left unmatched. From germline, CDR1 is ENHRY and CDR2 SYGVKD. The CDR3 totals 16 residues. The CDR3 is CAISESGRTSVYEQYF. The CDR3 DNA reads TGTGCCATCAGTGAGTCCGGACGGACTAGCGTCTACGAGCAGTACTTC.

This clonotype was seen only a few times. The chain is built from TRBV27 and TRBJ2-5; no firm D call. The CDR3 consists of 14 residues. CDR1 and CDR2 from the germline V gene are MNHEY and SMNVEV (reference sequence). Trimming cost V 5 bases and J 1 base, with 11 bases left between them. CDR3 sequence reads: CASSPTRIQETQYF. CDR3 in DNA: TGTGCCAGCAGTCCGACTCGTATCCAAGAGACCCAGTACTTC.

There are a few counts of this clonotype. This sequence joins TRBV20-1 and TRBJ1-2; a weak D match, TRBD1 (5 bases). V was trimmed by 7 bases and J by 8 bases, leaving 17 bases between them. Germline CDR1 is DFQATT and CDR2 is SNEGSKA (reference sequence). This CDR3 is 12 amino acids long. In DNA, the CDR3 is TGCAGTGTACGGGACGACGTGGTCGGCTACACCTTC. Residues: CSVRDDVVGYTF.

The V gene is TRBV5-4, the J gene TRBJ1-6, with a weak D call TRBD1 (6 bases). In germline, CDR1 is SGHNT, CDR2 YYREEE (reference sequence). This CDR3 contains 14 residues. V gave up 2 bases and J gave up 10 bases, with 13 bases separating them. The CDR3 bases are TGTGCCAGCAGCTTTAGTACAGGGTACTCACCCCTCCACTTT. Translating it yields CASSFSTGYSPLHF.

This clonotype was seen more than once but under ten times. The CDR3 DNA reads TGTGCCAGCAGCGCAGGCTCTGACCCAATGAACACTGAAGCTTTCTTT. This codes for CASSAGSDPMNTEAFF. The chain links TRBV9 to TRBJ1-1; no definite D call. Trimming cost V 3 bases and J 0 bases, with 15 bases left between them. CDR3 size: 16 residues. Germline V gives CDR1 SGDLS, CDR2 YYNGEE.

Concerning this clonotype itself: This could be a read error, since a much larger clone is one nucleotide away. CDR3 sequence (DNA): TGTGCCCGCAGTGAATCTGTGGGGTTAGCTTCTGGAAACACCATATATTTT. This codes for CARSESVGLASGNTIYF. The rearrangement links TRBV6-1 to TRBJ1-3, with unresolved D. Germline lookup yields CDR1 MNHNS and CDR2 SASEGT. The CDR3 extends over 17 amino acids.

This clonotype was seen a handful of times. The J gene is TRBJ2-3, the V gene TRBV7-2, with 9 bases matching TRBD2. Germline V lookup: CDR1 SGHTA, CDR2 FQGNSA. CDR3 length: 13 residues. In DNA form, the CDR3 reads TGTGCGAGTCGTGGGACTAGCTCAGATACGCAGTATTTT. This sequence encodes CASRGTSSDTQYF.

This clonotype turned up a few times. This chain joins TRBV24-1 and TRBJ2-2, with 7 positions matching TRBD1. V shed 2 bases and J 5 bases; nucleotides not matched to a gene: 4. From germline, CDR1 is KGHDR and CDR2 SFDVKD. CDR3 size: 15 residues. The CDR3 DNA follows: TGTGCCACCAGTGATTCTGCGACAGGGACCGGGGAGCTGTTTTTT. This sequence encodes CATSDSATGTGELFF.

The chain uses TRBV10-3 and TRBJ2-5; D remains unclear. Trimming cost V 0 bases and J 2 bases, with 13 bases left between them. Germline CDR1 is ENHRY and CDR2 is SYGVKD. This CDR3 region has 16 residues. CDR3 amino acids: CAISESPLTVQETQYF. The CDR3 DNA reads TGTGCCATCAGTGAGTCTCCCCTGACGGTACAAGAGACCCAGTACTTC.